This T cell receptor (beta chain) was documented in a study of blood T cell repertoires in COVID-19. Turning to the study itself: Italy, Spain and the United States were the sources of the convalescent and acute COVID-19 samples. T cells, B-cell-depleted T cells, or PBMCs supplied cDNA or gDNA.

In the authors' methods: Quantification of nucleated cells was approximated via reference gene primer amplification. TCRdb keeps only in-frame clones here, not all; method: immunoSEQ multiplex PCR. V and J calls and clone size come straight from that table; D and trimming were deduced from the DNA. The table includes roughly 150,000 clones, roughly 86% detected once. The sample comprised peripheral blood. The TCR comes from a human donor with acute or convalescent COVID-19. The donor label of this sample is uncertain.

CDR3 loop: CAISEFAGGYEQYF. The CDR3 coding sequence is TGTGCCATCAGTGAGTTCGCAGGGGGCTACGAGCAGTACTTC. The chain joins TRBV10-3 to TRBJ2-7, with TRBD1 matching 7 bases. The junction had 3 bases not matched to a gene; V was cut back by 1 base and J by 3 bases. Germline loops: CDR1 ENHRY, CDR2 SYGVKD. This CDR3 is 14 amino acids long.